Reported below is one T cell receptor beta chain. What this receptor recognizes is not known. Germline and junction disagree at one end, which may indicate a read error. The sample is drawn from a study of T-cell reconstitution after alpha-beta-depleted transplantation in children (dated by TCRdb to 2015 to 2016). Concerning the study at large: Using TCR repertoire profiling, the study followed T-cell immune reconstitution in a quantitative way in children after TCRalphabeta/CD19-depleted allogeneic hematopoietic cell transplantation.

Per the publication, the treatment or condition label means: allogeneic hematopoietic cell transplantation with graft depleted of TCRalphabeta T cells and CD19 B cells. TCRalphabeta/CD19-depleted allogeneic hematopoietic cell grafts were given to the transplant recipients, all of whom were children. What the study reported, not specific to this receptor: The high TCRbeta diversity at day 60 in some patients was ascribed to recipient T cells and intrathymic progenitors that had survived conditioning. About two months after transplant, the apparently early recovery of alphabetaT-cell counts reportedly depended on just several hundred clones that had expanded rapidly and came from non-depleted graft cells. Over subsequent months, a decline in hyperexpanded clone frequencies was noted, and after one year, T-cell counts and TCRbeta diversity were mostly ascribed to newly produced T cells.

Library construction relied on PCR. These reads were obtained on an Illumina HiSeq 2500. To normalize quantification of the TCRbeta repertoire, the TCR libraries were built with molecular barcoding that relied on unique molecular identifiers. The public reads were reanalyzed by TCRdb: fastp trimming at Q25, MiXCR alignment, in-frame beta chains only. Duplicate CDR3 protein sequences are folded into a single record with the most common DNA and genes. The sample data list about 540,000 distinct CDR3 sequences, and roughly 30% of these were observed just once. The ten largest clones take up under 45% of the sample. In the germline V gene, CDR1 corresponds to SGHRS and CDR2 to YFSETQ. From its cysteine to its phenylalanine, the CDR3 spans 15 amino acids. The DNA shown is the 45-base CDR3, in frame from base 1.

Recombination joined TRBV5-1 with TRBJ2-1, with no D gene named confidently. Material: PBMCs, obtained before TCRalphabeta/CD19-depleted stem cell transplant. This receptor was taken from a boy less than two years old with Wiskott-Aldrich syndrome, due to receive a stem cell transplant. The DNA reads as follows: TGCGCCAGCAGCTCCCGGAAAAGCTCCTCCAATGAGCAGTTCTTC. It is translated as CASSSRKSSSNEQFF.